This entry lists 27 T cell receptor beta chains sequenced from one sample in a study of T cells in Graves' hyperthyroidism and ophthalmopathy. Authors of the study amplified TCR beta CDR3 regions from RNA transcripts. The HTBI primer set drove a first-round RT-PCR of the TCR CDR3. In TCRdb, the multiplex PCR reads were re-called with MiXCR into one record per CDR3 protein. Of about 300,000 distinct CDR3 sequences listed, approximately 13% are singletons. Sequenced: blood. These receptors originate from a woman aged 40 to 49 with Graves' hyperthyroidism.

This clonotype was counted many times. CDR3: CASSLVGRGNTEAFF. In DNA form, the CDR3 reads TGTGCCAGCAGCTTAGTCGGCAGGGGGAACACTGAAGCTTTCTTT. The chain uses TRBV11-2 and TRBJ1-1; a possible D gene is TRBD1 (6 bases). The length of the CDR3 is 15 residues. Looked up from germline, CDR1 is SGHAT and CDR2 is FQNNGV. Between the trimmed V and J ends, which lost 1 base and 1 base, there was a span of 10 bases.

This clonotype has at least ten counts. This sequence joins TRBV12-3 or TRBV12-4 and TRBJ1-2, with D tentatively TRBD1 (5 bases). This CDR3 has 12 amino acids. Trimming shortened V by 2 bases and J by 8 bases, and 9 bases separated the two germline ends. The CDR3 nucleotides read TGTGCCAGCAGTTTACGACAGATGGGCTACACCTTC. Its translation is CASSLRQMGYTF.

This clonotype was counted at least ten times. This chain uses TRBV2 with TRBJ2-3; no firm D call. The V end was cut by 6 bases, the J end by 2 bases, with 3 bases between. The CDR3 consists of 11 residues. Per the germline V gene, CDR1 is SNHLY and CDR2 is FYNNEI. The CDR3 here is CASRYTDTQYF. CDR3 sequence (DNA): TGTGCCAGCAGATACACAGATACGCAGTATTTT.

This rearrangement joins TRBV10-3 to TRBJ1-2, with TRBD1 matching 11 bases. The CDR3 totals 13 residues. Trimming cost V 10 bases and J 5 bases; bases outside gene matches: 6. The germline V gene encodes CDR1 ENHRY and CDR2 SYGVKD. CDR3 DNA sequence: TGTGCCAGCTGGACAGGGGGCATGTATGGCTACACCTTC. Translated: CASWTGGMYGYTF.

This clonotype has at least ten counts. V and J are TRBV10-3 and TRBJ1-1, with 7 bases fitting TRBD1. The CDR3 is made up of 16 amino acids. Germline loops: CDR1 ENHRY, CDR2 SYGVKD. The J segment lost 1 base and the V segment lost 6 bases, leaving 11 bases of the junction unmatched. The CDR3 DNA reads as TGTGCCATCAGCGAAAGGGGGCGAGGTCCGAACACTGAAGCTTTCTTT. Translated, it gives CAISERGRGPNTEAFF.

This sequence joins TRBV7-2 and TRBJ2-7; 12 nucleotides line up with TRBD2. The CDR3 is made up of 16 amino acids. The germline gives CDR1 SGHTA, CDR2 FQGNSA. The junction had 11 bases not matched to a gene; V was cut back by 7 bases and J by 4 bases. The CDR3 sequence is CASTLSGGLAGYEQYF. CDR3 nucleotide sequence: TGTGCCAGCACCCTTTCAGGCGGACTAGCGGGGTACGAGCAGTACTTC.

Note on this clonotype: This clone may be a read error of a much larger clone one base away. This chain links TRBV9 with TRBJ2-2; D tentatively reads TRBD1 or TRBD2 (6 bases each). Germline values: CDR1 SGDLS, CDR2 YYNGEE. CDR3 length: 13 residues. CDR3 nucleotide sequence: TGTGCCAGCAGTAACAGGGACACCGGGGGGCTGTTTTTT. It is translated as CASSNRDTGGLFF.

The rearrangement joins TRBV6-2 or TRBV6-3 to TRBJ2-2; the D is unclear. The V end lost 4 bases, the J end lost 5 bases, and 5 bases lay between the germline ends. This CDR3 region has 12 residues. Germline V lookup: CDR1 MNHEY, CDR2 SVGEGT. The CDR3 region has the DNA TGTGCCAGCAGTTTACAAACCGGGGAGCTGTTTTTT. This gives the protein CASSLQTGELFF.

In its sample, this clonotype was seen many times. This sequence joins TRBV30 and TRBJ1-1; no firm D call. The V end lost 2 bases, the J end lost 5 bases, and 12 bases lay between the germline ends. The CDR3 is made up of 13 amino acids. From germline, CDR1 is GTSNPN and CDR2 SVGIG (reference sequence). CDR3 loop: CAWSPNRGTEAFF. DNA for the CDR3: TGTGCCTGGAGTCCAAATCGGGGAACTGAAGCTTTCTTT.

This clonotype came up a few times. Here the CDR3 DNA reads TGTGCCAGCAGTCCCGGGACTATCCCCGGCTCCTACGAGCAGTACTTC. Translation gives CASSPGTIPGSYEQYF. V usage is TRBV19 and J usage is TRBJ2-7; the match to TRBD2 covers 7 bases. J lost 0 bases, V lost 9 bases, and 14 bases had no gene match. The CDR3 runs to 16 residues. Germline V gives CDR1 LNHDA, CDR2 SQIVND (reference sequence).

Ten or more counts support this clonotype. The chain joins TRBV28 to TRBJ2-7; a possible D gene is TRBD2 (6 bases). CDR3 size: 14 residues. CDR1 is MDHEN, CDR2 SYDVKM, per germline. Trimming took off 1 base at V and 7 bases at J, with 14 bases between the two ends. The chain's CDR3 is CASSLSYLGGEQYF. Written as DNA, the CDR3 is TGTGCCAGCAGTTTATCTTATCTCGGGGGTGAGCAGTACTTC.

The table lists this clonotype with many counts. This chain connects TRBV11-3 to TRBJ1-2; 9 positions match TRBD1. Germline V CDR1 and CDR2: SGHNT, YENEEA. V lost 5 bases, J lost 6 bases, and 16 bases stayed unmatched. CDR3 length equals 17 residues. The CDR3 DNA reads TGTGCCAGCAGCCCCGGGACAGGGAATAGTTGGATCCATGGCTACACCTTC. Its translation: CASSPGTGNSWIHGYTF.

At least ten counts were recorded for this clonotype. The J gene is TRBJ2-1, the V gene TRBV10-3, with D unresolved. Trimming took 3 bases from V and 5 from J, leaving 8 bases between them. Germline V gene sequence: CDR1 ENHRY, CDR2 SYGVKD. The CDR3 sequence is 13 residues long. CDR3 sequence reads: CAISEETNNEQFF. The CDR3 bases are TGTGCCATCAGTGAAGAGACGAACAATGAGCAGTTCTTC.

The CDR3 region has the DNA TGTGCCAGCAGACCCGGGACAGGAGAGACCCAGTACTTC. As protein: CASRPGTGETQYF. V usage is TRBV2 and J usage is TRBJ2-5; TRBD1 agrees at 8 bases. V lost 6 bases, J lost 4 bases, and 4 bases stayed unmatched. The V gene's germline CDR1 is SNHLY and CDR2 FYNNEI. The CDR3 is 13 residues long.

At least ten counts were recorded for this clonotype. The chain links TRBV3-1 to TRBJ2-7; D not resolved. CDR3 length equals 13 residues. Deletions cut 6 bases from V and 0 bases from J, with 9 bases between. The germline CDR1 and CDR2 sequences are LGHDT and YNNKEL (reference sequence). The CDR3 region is CASRGGNSYEQYF. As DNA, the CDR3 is TGTGCCAGCAGGGGCGGTAACTCCTACGAGCAGTACTTC.

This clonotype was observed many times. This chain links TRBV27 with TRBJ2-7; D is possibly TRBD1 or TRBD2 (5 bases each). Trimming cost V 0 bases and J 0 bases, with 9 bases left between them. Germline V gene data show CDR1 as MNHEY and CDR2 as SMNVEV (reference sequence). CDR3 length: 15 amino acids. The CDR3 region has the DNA TGTGCCAGCAGTTTATCGGGGACGGACTCCTACGAGCAGTACTTC. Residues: CASSLSGTDSYEQYF.

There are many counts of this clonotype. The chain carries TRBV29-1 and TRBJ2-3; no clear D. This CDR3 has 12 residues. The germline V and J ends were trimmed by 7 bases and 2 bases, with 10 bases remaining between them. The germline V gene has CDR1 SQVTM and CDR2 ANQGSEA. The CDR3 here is CSATRNTDTQYF. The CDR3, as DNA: TGCAGCGCCACCCGGAACACAGATACGCAGTATTTT.

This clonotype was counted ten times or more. CDR3 in DNA: TGTGCCAGCAACCCTCCCGGGGGGGCGTTGAACACTGAAGCTTTCTTT. Translating gives CASNPPGGALNTEAFF. The genes are TRBV13 and TRBJ1-1; weak D call: TRBD1 (6 bases). V was cut by 7 bases and J by 0 bases, with 18 bases left in between. Germline CDR1 reads PRHDT; CDR2 reads FYEKMQ (reference sequence). The CDR3 totals 16 residues.

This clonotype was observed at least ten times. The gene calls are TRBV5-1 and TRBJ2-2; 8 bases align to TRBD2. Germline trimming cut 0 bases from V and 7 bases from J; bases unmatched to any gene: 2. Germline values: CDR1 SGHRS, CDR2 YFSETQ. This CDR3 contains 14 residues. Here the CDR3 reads CASSLASGLGELFF. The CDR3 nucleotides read TGCGCCAGCAGCTTGGCTAGCGGGCTCGGGGAGCTGTTTTTT.

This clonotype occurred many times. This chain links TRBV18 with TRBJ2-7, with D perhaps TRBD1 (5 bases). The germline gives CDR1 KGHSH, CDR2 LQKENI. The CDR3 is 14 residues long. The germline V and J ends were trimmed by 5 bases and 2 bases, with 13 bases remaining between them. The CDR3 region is CASSRPAGPYEQYF. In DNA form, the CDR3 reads TGTGCCAGCTCAAGGCCCGCAGGGCCCTACGAGCAGTACTTC.

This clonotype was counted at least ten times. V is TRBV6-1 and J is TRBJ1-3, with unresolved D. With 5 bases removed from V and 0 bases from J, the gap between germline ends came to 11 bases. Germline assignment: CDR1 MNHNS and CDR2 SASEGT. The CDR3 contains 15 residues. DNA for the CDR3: TGTGCCAGCAGTCGCCAAGGAATCTCTGGAAACACCATATATTTT. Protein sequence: CASSRQGISGNTIYF.

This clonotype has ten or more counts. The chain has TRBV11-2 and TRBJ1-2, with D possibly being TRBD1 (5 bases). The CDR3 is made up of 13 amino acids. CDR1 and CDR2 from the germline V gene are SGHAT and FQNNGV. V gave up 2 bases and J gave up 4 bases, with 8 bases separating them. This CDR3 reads CASSLQGTYGYTF. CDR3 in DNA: TGTGCCAGCAGCTTACAGGGAACCTATGGCTACACCTTC.

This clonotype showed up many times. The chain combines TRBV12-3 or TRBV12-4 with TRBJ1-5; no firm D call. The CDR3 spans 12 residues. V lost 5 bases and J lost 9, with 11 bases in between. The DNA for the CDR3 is TGTGCCAGCAGTGCCCAACGCGGGCCCCAGCATTTT. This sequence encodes CASSAQRGPQHF.

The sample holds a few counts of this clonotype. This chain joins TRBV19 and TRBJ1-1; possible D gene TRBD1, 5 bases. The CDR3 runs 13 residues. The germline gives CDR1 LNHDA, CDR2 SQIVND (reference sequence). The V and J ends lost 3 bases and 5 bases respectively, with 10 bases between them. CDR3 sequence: CASSMLGDTEAFF. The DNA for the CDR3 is TGTGCCAGTAGTATGTTAGGGGATACTGAAGCTTTCTTT.

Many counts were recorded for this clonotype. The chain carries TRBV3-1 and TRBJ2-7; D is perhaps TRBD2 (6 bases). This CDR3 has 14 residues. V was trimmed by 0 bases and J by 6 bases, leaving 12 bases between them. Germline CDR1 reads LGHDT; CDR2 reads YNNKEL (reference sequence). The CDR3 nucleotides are TGTGCCAGCAGCCAAGATACGGGAGACACCGAGCAGTACTTC. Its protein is CASSQDTGDTEQYF.

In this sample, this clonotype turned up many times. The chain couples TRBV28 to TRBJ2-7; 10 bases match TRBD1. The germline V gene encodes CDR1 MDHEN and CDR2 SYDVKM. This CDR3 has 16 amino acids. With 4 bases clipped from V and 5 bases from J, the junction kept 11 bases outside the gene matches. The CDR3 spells CASSSPRQGARDEQYF. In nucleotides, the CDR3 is TGTGCCAGCAGTTCTCCTCGACAGGGGGCTAGAGACGAGCAGTACTTC.

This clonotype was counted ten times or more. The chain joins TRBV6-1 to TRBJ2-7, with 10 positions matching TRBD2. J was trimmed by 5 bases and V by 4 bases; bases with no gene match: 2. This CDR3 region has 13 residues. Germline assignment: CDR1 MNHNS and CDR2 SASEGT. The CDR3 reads CASSVGTSDEQYF. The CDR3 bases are TGTGCCAGCAGTGTCGGGACTAGCGACGAGCAGTACTTC.